This T cell receptor beta chain was identified in a study of cytomegalovirus exposure and HLA in healthy donors. This CDR3 is built from 14 residues. CDR1 WNHNN and CDR2 SYGVQD come from the germline V gene (reference sequence). Trimming cost V 2 bases and J 9 bases, with 14 bases left between them. PCR amplification relied on 60 Vbeta primers (plus 13 Jbeta primers). Clones were sequenced by immunoSEQ multiplex PCR, and TCRdb holds only the in-frame ones, with some missing. Of roughly 130,000 clones in the sample, 65% to 75% were seen once. The receptor's source is a woman aged 45 to 65 in good health and CMV-seropositive. The chain is built from TRBV10-1 and TRBJ2-1; no clear D. Sequences were obtained from PBMCs. CDR3 DNA sequence: TGCGCCAGCAGTGAGAGGCCAGGTTCCGGTGAGCAGTTCTTC. This gives the protein CASSERPGSGEQFF.